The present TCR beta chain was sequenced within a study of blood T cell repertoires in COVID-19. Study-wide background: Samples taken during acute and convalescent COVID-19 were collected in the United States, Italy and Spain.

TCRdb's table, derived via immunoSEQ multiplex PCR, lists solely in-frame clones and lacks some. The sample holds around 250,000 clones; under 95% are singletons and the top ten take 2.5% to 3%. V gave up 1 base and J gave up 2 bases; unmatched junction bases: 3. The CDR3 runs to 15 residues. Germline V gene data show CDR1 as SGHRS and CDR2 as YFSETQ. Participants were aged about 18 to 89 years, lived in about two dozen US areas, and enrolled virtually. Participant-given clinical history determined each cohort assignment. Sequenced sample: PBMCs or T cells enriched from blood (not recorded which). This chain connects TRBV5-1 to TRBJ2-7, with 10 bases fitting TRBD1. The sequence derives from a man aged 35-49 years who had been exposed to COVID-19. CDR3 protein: CASSLSGQGAYEQYF. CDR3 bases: TGCGCCAGCAGCTTGTCCGGACAGGGGGCCTACGAGCAGTACTTC.